The 5 T cell receptor beta chains in this list originate from one sample, sequenced in a study of blood T cell repertoires in COVID-19. Sequencing was performed with immunoSEQ multiplex PCR; in TCRdb, only in-frame clones are kept and a portion is missing. Here the sample spans roughly 51,000 clones, roughly nine tenths being singletons. Sequences were obtained from peripheral blood. These receptors were taken from a man in his 70s with acute or convalescent COVID-19.

The rearrangement links TRBV28 to TRBJ1-2; unclear D gene. Trimming took 7 bases from V and 4 from J, leaving 13 bases between them. The CDR3 extends over 13 amino acids. Germline lookup yields CDR1 MDHEN and CDR2 SYDVKM. The CDR3 region has the DNA TGTGCCAGCACCCGGGAGGGTAGCTATGGCTACACCTTC. Translated, it gives CASTREGSYGYTF.

The rearrangement joins TRBV12-3 or TRBV12-4 to TRBJ2-2; 9 positions match TRBD2. Trimming at V came to 10 bases and at J to 3 bases, leaving 3 bases not matched to a gene. This CDR3 comprises 13 residues. DNA for the CDR3: TGTGCCAACACTAGCGGGCACACCGGGGAGCTGTTTTTT. It yields the protein CANTSGHTGELFF.

The rearrangement links TRBV7-3 to TRBJ2-1; 7 nucleotides line up with TRBD2. Trimming took 0 bases from V and 8 from J; bases not matched to a gene: 10. There are 16 residues in the CDR3. Germline V gives CDR1 SGHTA, CDR2 FQGTGA. As DNA, the CDR3 is TGTGCCAGCAGCTTAACGGGAGCGGGGATAGTCCATGAGCAGTTCTTC. This encodes CASSLTGAGIVHEQFF. Using reference TRBV7-3 and TRBJ2-1 for the parts outside the CDR3, the full variable domain is GAGVSQTPSNKVTEKGKYVELRCDPISGHTALYWYRQSLGQGPEFLIYFQGTGAADDSGLPNDRFFAVRPEGSVSTLKIQRTERGDSAVYLCASSLTGAGIVHEQFFGPGTRLTVL.

The chain carries TRBV4-1 and TRBJ2-1; 8 positions agree with TRBD1. The CDR3 is 18 amino acids. Germline V gene lookup returns CDR1 MGHRA and CDR2 YSYEKL. Trimming removed 0 bases from V and 3 bases from J; junction bases left unmatched: 10. Here the CDR3 DNA reads TGCGCCAGCAGCCAAGATCTGGGGTGGGGACAGGACTACAATGAGCAGTTCTTC. Protein product: CASSQDLGWGQDYNEQFF.

CDR3 nucleotides: TGTGCCAGTAGTATAGATCCCCCTGTGGCAGGATACGGTGAAAAACTGTTTTTT. It encodes CASSIDPPVAGYGEKLFF. The J gene is TRBJ1-4, the V gene TRBV19, with unresolved D. The germline V gene has CDR1 LNHDA and CDR2 SQIVND (reference sequence). This CDR3 is 18 amino acids long. Trimming shortened V by 0 bases and J by 7 bases, and 21 bases separated the two germline ends.